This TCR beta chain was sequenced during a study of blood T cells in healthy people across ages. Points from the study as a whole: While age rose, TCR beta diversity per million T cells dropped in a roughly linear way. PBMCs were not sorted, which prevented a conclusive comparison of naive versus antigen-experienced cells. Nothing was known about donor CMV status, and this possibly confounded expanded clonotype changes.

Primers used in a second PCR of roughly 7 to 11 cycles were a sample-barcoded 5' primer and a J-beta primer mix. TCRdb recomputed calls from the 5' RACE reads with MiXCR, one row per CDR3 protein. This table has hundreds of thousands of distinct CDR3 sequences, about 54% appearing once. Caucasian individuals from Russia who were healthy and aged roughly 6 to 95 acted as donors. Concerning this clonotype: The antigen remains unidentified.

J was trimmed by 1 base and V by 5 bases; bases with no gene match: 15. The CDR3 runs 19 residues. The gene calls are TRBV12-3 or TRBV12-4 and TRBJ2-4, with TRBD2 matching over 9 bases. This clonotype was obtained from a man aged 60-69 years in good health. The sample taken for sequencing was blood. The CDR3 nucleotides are TGTGCCAGCAGTCCAGTAGCGGGGGCCGTAGCGATGGCCAAAAACATTCAGTACTTC. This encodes CASSPVAGAVAMAKNIQYF.